These 18 T cell receptor beta chains share one sample of origin, sequenced in a study of cytomegalovirus exposure and HLA in healthy donors. PCR was performed using 60 Vbeta and 13 Jbeta primers. The table came from immunoSEQ multiplex PCR; TCRdb's copy has only in-frame clones and leaves some out. This table holds more than 90,000 clones, about 80% found once. What was sequenced was PBMCs. All receptors derive from a woman younger than 30 in good health and CMV-seropositive.

This clone was observed a handful of times. Other nucleotide sequences in the sample specify the same CDR3. The chain carries TRBV6-5 and TRBJ2-7; 7 bases match TRBD1. Germline V gives CDR1 MNHEY, CDR2 SVGAGI. This CDR3 has 15 amino acids. The junction had 7 bases not matched to a gene; V was cut back by 1 base and J by 4 bases. The DNA for the CDR3 is TGTGCCAGCAGTTACTGGGGGACAGAAATATACGAGCAGTACTTC. It is translated as CASSYWGTEIYEQYF.

The chain combines TRBV19 with TRBJ2-7; D may be TRBD2 (6 bases). The germline gives CDR1 LNHDA, CDR2 SQIVND (reference sequence). Trimming shortened V by 3 bases and J by 1 base, and 13 bases separated the two germline ends. The CDR3 loop spans 15 amino acids. This CDR3 reads CASSINGGHSYEQYF. DNA of the CDR3: TGTGCCAGTAGTATTAATGGAGGGCATTCCTACGAGCAGTACTTC.

The V gene is TRBV7-3, the J gene TRBJ2-1; TRBD2 matches 7 bases. With 2 bases clipped from V and 7 bases from J, the junction kept 5 bases outside the gene matches. The CDR3 spans 14 residues. Looked up from germline, CDR1 is SGHTA and CDR2 is FQGTGA. CDR3 DNA sequence: TGTGCCAGCAGCTTATTCAACGGGAGGAATGAGCAGTTCTTC. Residues: CASSLFNGRNEQFF.

The V and J genes are TRBV28 and TRBJ2-3; TRBD1 might be the D (6 bases). CDR3 length: 16 residues. V was pared by 5 bases and J by 2 bases, with 17 bases between. In germline, CDR1 is MDHEN, CDR2 SYDVKM. CDR3 DNA sequence: TGTGCCAGCAGTGGTGGCAGGGGCGAGATCACAGATACGCAGTATTTT. Amino acids: CASSGGRGEITDTQYF.

The gene calls are TRBV9 and TRBJ1-4; 11 bases align to TRBD1. CDR1 is SGDLS and CDR2 is YYNGEE in the germline V gene. This CDR3 comprises 15 residues. J lost 7 bases, V lost 3 bases, and 5 bases had no gene match. The CDR3 is CASSGAGTGGEKLFF. The CDR3 DNA follows: TGTGCCAGCAGCGGAGCCGGGACAGGGGGTGAAAAACTGTTTTTT.

This clone was recorded once. One junction end does not reproduce the germline sequence, and a read error may be involved. Here the CDR3 reads CSSTPRTRESTDTQYF. As DNA, the CDR3 is TGTTCCAGCACGCCCAGGACTAGAGAAAGCACAGATACGCAGTATTTT. The V and J genes are TRBV7-9 and TRBJ2-3; 7 nucleotides align to TRBD2. This CDR3 contains 16 residues. Germline V gene sequence: CDR1 SEHNR, CDR2 FQNEAQ (reference sequence). Filled out from reference TRBV7-9 and TRBJ2-3, the complete variable domain reads DTGVSQNPRHKITKRGQNVTFRCDPISEHNRLYWYRQTLGQGPEFLTYFQNEAQLEKSRLLSDRFSAERPKGSFSTLEIQRTEQGDSAMYLCSSTPRTRESTDTQYFGPGTRLTVL.

This rearrangement joins TRBV5-1 to TRBJ2-5, with TRBD2 identical over 11 bases. This CDR3 region has 18 residues. Per germline, CDR1 SGHRS and CDR2 YFSETQ. V was clipped by 0 bases and J by 1 base; unmatched bases: 8. CDR3 bases: TGCGCCAGCAGCTTGGGGGCGACCGGGACTAGCGGCCAAGAGACCCAGTACTTC. Protein product: CASSLGATGTSGQETQYF.

This clone has just one count. This chain joins TRBV5-4 and TRBJ1-5, with D tentatively TRBD1 (5 bases). The V gene lost 0 bases and the J gene lost 4 bases, with 8 bases spanning the gap. CDR1 SGHNT and CDR2 YYREEE come from the germline V gene (reference sequence). The CDR3 spans 14 residues. The CDR3 DNA follows: TGTGCCAGCAGCTTGGAGGCAGGGAATCAGCCCCAGCATTTT. Translation gives CASSLEAGNQPQHF.

This chain links TRBV6-1 with TRBJ2-4; maybe TRBD1 (8 bases). The CDR3 length is 15 residues. V was pared by 5 bases and J by 5 bases, with 16 bases between. Germline loops: CDR1 MNHNS, CDR2 SASEGT. Here the CDR3 reads CASSKQGGGENIQYF. DNA of the CDR3: TGTGCCAGCAGTAAACAGGGGGGGGGCGAAAACATTCAGTACTTC.

This chain joins TRBV5-1 and TRBJ1-1; possibly TRBD1 for D (5 bases). Germline V CDR1 and CDR2: SGHRS, YFSETQ. Between the trimmed V and J ends, which lost 6 bases and 7 bases, there was a span of 19 bases. The CDR3 sequence is 14 residues long. The CDR3 DNA reads TGCGCCAGCATAATAGGGGACCTGGGGGGTGAAGCTTTCTTT. This translates into CASIIGDLGGEAFF.

The chain uses TRBV4-2 and TRBJ2-5; D is perhaps TRBD2 (5 bases). The CDR3 loop spans 16 amino acids. Germline V gene lookup returns CDR1 LGHNA and CDR2 YNFKEQ. The V and J ends lost 0 bases and 4 bases respectively, with 15 bases between them. This chain's CDR3 is CASSQELGEFRETQYF. Written as DNA, the CDR3 is TGTGCCAGCAGCCAAGAACTCGGGGAGTTCCGAGAGACCCAGTACTTC.

This chain uses TRBV28 with TRBJ1-4; D is unresolved. Between the trimmed V and J ends, which lost 7 bases and 3 bases, there was a span of 15 bases. This CDR3 spans 15 amino acids. Germline V gives CDR1 MDHEN, CDR2 SYDVKM. CDR3: CASTFTGRANEKLFF. CDR3 DNA: TGTGCCAGCACCTTTACGGGTAGAGCTAATGAAAAACTGTTTTTT.

V usage is TRBV5-1 and J usage is TRBJ2-2; TRBD1 matches 10 bases. CDR1 and CDR2 (germline): SGHRS, YFSETQ. The CDR3 has 15 residues. Germline trimming cut 3 bases from V and 6 bases from J; bases unmatched to any gene: 5. Here the CDR3 DNA reads TGCGCCAGCAGCTCCTCCGGGACAGGGGCCGGGGAGCTGTTTTTT. Protein product: CASSSSGTGAGELFF.

V usage is TRBV10-3 and J usage is TRBJ2-7; TRBD1 aligns across 9 bases. From germline, CDR1 is ENHRY and CDR2 SYGVKD. The V segment lost 5 bases and the J segment 0 bases; nucleotides outside the gene matches: 5. CDR3 length equals 15 residues. CDR3: CAISPGTGNSYEQYF. The CDR3 DNA is TGTGCCATCAGTCCCGGGACAGGGAACTCCTACGAGCAGTACTTC.

The J gene is TRBJ1-5, the V gene TRBV7-2; TRBD1 matches 7 bases. CDR3 size: 17 residues. The germline V gene encodes CDR1 SGHTA and CDR2 FQGNSA. The trim removed 5 bases at V and 0 bases at J, leaving 10 bases unmatched. The CDR3 region has the DNA TGTGCCAGCAGCGGCGGTGCAGGGGGGTATAGCAATCAGCCCCAGCATTTT. Its protein product is CASSGGAGGYSNQPQHF.

The gene calls are TRBV10-1 and TRBJ2-3; possibly TRBD1 for D (6 bases). The CDR3 spans 13 residues. The V and J ends lost 6 bases and 9 bases respectively, with 16 bases between them. Looked up from germline, CDR1 is WNHNN and CDR2 is SYGVQD (reference sequence). CDR3 in amino acids: CASSPDSTGTQYF. CDR3 nucleotide sequence: TGCGCCAGCAGCCCGGACAGCACAGGAACGCAGTATTTT.

The V and J genes are TRBV30 and TRBJ1-5; maybe TRBD1 (6 bases). This CDR3 spans 14 amino acids. V lost 7 bases to trimming and J lost 1 base, with 14 bases between them. Per germline, CDR1 GTSNPN and CDR2 SVGIG (reference sequence). The CDR3 region has the DNA TGTGCCTCCACCACCGGACAGAGCAATCAGCCCCAGCATTTT. Translated, it gives CASTTGQSNQPQHF.

The V gene is TRBV5-1, the J gene TRBJ2-1; 8 nucleotides agree with TRBD1. J was trimmed by 0 bases and V by 1 base; bases with no gene match: 12. In germline, CDR1 is SGHRS, CDR2 YFSETQ. This CDR3 comprises 19 residues. CDR3 region: CASSLYGQGSPLSYNEQFF. The CDR3 DNA is TGCGCCAGCAGCTTGTACGGACAGGGTTCCCCTCTCTCCTACAATGAGCAGTTCTTC.